This entry lists 25 T cell receptor beta chains sequenced from one sample in a study of cytomegalovirus exposure and HLA in healthy donors. The PCR used 60 Vbeta and 13 Jbeta primers. Sequencing was performed with immunoSEQ multiplex PCR; in TCRdb, only in-frame clones are kept and a portion is missing. The sample includes around 91,000 clones, around 80% seen only once; the top ten take 4.4%. Sequencing was performed on PBMCs. These receptors came from a male donor in good health and CMV-seropositive.

V and J are TRBV5-4 and TRBJ2-3, with 8 bases lining up with TRBD1. The germline gives CDR1 SGHNT, CDR2 YYREEE (reference sequence). The CDR3 covers 14 residues. Trimming cost V 10 bases and J 3 bases; bases outside gene matches: 10. Here the CDR3 DNA reads TGTGCCGCGGAGAAACAGGGGGTAACAGATACGCAGTATTTT. Its translation: CAAEKQGVTDTQYF.

This clone occurred a few times. DNA for the CDR3: TGCGCCAGCAGATCACCGTTAGACTATAATTCACCCCTCCACTTT. This translates into CASRSPLDYNSPLHF. The chain couples TRBV4-1 to TRBJ1-6; D is undetermined. The CDR3 is 15 amino acids. The V gene lost 6 bases and the J gene lost 3 bases, with 12 bases spanning the gap. CDR1 MGHRA and CDR2 YSYEKL come from the germline V gene.

The chain's CDR3 is CAWSVVRTGMTGELFF. The CDR3 nucleotides read TGTGCCTGGAGTGTAGTGAGGACAGGGATGACCGGGGAGCTGTTTTTT. The rearrangement links TRBV30 to TRBJ2-2, with TRBD1 identical over 8 bases. CDR1 is GTSNPN, CDR2 SVGIG, per germline (reference sequence). CDR3 length equals 16 residues. With V trimmed by 0 bases and J by 5 bases, 8 bases remained unmatched.

V is TRBV11-2 and J is TRBJ2-7; TRBD2 aligns across 7 bases. The V gene end was trimmed by 6 bases and the J gene end by 2 bases; junction bases not matched to a gene: 4. Germline CDR1 is SGHAT and CDR2 is FQNNGV. CDR3 size: 13 residues. The DNA of the CDR3 is TGTGCCAGCAGGAATCGGGGGGCCTACGAGCAGTACTTC. It yields the protein CASRNRGAYEQYF.

This chain's CDR3 is CASRVPGQGEKDTQYF. The DNA for the CDR3 is TGTGCCAGCAGGGTCCCGGGACAGGGGGAGAAAGATACGCAGTATTTT. The chain uses TRBV7-9 and TRBJ2-3; 11 bases are shared with TRBD1. Per germline, CDR1 SEHNR and CDR2 FQNEAQ (reference sequence). Trimming cost V 6 bases and J 5 bases; bases outside gene matches: 10. The CDR3 is made up of 16 amino acids.

The V and J genes are TRBV29-1 and TRBJ2-1, with TRBD2 identical over 10 bases. The CDR3 loop spans 17 amino acids. The V segment lost 3 bases and the J segment 0 bases; nucleotides outside the gene matches: 8. Germline lookup yields CDR1 SQVTM and CDR2 ANQGSEA. The CDR3, as DNA: TGCAGCGTTGAGGGACTAGCGCCTCCCAGCTCCTACAATGAGCAGTTCTTC. It codes for CSVEGLAPPSSYNEQFF.

As regards this clone: Sequence at one end of the junction differs from germline and may be a read error. The genes are TRBV4-1 and TRBJ1-1; a weak D match, TRBD1 (5 bases). The CDR3 sequence is 18 residues long. Germline V gives CDR1 MGHRA, CDR2 YSYEKL. CDR3 bases: TGCGCCAGCAGCCAAGAAGTCCAGGGCGCTATCATGAACACTGAAGCTCTCTTT. Residues: CASSQEVQGAIMNTEALF.

Concerning this clone: Just one base apart from a much larger clone, this may be a read error. This chain's CDR3 is CASSSLSYEQYF. As DNA, the CDR3 is TGTGCCAGCAGCTCCCTTAGCTACGAGCAGTACTTC. The chain links TRBV6-5 to TRBJ2-7; D is unclear. V lost 6 bases to trimming and J lost 3 bases, with 9 bases between them. The germline V gene has CDR1 MNHEY and CDR2 SVGAGI. This CDR3 is built from 12 residues.

The chain is built from TRBV19 and TRBJ2-5; 9 positions match TRBD1. With the DNA end fitting TRBJ2-7 better, the J assignment may be wrong. CDR3 length: 13 residues. Germline V CDR1 and CDR2: LNHDA, SQIVND (reference sequence). The CDR3: CATRDRARYEQYF. In DNA form, the CDR3 reads TGTGCCACCCGGGACAGGGCCCGCTACGAGCAGTACTTC.

The chain employs TRBV7-2 and TRBJ2-1; 9 bases align to TRBD1. With V trimmed by 5 bases and J by 1 base, 3 bases remained unmatched. CDR3 length: 15 amino acids. Germline lookup yields CDR1 SGHTA and CDR2 FQGNSA. CDR3 sequence reads: CASSRGTGSYNEQFF. The DNA for the CDR3 is TGTGCCAGCAGCCGCGGGACAGGGTCCTACAATGAGCAGTTCTTC.

The chain employs TRBV21-1 and TRBJ1-6; the table's D call, TRBD1, has no DNA check behind it. TRBV21-1 has pseudogene status. This CDR3 spans 14 amino acids. The CDR3 sequence: CASTQGVYNSPLHF. The CDR3 bases are TGTGCCAGCACCCAGGGGGTATATAATTCACCCCTCCACTTT.

The chain recombines TRBV28 with TRBJ2-1; no clear D gene. CDR1 is MDHEN and CDR2 is SYDVKM in the germline V gene. V lost 3 bases and J lost 6, with 6 bases in between. This CDR3 is built from 12 residues. For the CDR3, the DNA is TGTGCCAGCAGTTTCGGTTCCAATGAGCAGTTCTTC. This encodes CASSFGSNEQFF.

CDR3 in amino acids: CSANEVLTQYF. For the CDR3, the DNA is TGCAGTGCTAATGAGGTTTTGACCCAGTACTTC. The chain couples TRBV20-1 to TRBJ2-5, with D uncertain. Germline-derived CDR1 and CDR2 are DFQATT and SNEGSKA (reference sequence). V was pared by 4 bases and J by 7 bases, with 10 bases between. The CDR3 contains 11 residues.

This clone has just a few counts. This chain joins TRBV28 and TRBJ1-5; 9 bases match TRBD1. This CDR3 has 14 residues. The germline gives CDR1 MDHEN, CDR2 SYDVKM. V lost 8 bases to trimming and J lost 6 bases; unmatched junction nucleotides: 8. CDR3: CASFTGGISQPQHF. The DNA for the CDR3 is TGTGCCAGCTTCACAGGGGGCATTTCTCAGCCCCAGCATTTT.

The chain links TRBV29-1 to TRBJ2-3; TRBD1 aligns across 9 bases. CDR3 length: 14 amino acids. V trimming: 6 bases; J trimming: 1 base; junction bases outside the gene matches: 5. CDR1 is SQVTM and CDR2 is ANQGSEA in the germline V gene. This CDR3 reads CSVRDRAGTDTQYF. The CDR3 DNA reads TGCAGCGTCCGGGACAGGGCAGGCACAGATACGCAGTATTTT.

The J gene is TRBJ2-2, the V gene TRBV15; 12 bases line up with TRBD2. Germline V gene sequence: CDR1 LNHNV, CDR2 YYDKDF (reference sequence). This CDR3 has 17 amino acids. The V segment lost 0 bases and the J segment 7 bases; nucleotides outside the gene matches: 6. The CDR3 nucleotides read TGTGCCACCAGCAGAGATCGACTAGCGGGAGCCAGCGGGGAGCTGTTTTTT. Residues: CATSRDRLAGASGELFF.

V gene TRBV19 combines with J gene TRBJ1-4; no clear D. In germline, CDR1 is LNHDA, CDR2 SQIVND (reference sequence). The CDR3 has 15 amino acids. Between the trimmed V and J ends, which lost 5 bases and 3 bases, there was a span of 13 bases. The CDR3 loop reads CASSEDWRPNEKLFF. As DNA, the CDR3 is TGTGCCAGTAGTGAGGACTGGCGACCTAATGAAAAACTGTTTTTT. Looking up the rest from reference TRBV19 and TRBJ1-4 gives the full variable domain: DGGITQSPKYLFRKEGQNVTLSCEQNLNHDAMYWYRQDPGQGLRLIYYSQIVNDFQKGDIAEGYSVSREKKESFPLTVTSAQKNPTAFYLCASSEDWRPNEKLFFGSGTQLSVL.

The sample holds a few counts of this clone. This rearrangement joins TRBV19 to TRBJ1-2, with D possibly being TRBD1 (5 bases). CDR3 length equals 12 residues. Germline assignment: CDR1 LNHDA and CDR2 SQIVND (reference sequence). V lost 4 bases and J lost 7, with 10 bases in between. The CDR3 DNA reads TGTGCCAGTAGTACAGGGAATCCTGGCTACACCTTC. Its protein product is CASSTGNPGYTF.

J is TRBJ2-1 and V is TRBV7-9; D is possibly TRBD2 (6 bases). The CDR3 is made up of 15 amino acids. Germline lookup yields CDR1 SEHNR and CDR2 FQNEAQ (reference sequence). V lost 1 base, J lost 4 bases, and 11 bases lay in between. The CDR3 spells CASSLGLASYNEQFF. CDR3 nucleotides: TGTGCCAGCAGCTTAGGCCTAGCGTCGTACAATGAGCAGTTCTTC. Looking up the rest from reference TRBV7-9 and TRBJ2-1 gives the full variable domain: DTGVSQNPRHKITKRGQNVTFRCDPISEHNRLYWYRQTLGQGPEFLTYFQNEAQLEKSRLLSDRFSAERPKGSFSTLEIQRTEQGDSAMYLCASSLGLASYNEQFFGPGTRLTVL.

The chain uses TRBV6-1 and TRBJ2-1; D perhaps matches TRBD2 (6 bases). Trimming removed 2 bases from V and 6 bases from J, with 20 bases in between. Germline CDR1 MNHNS, CDR2 SASEGT. This CDR3 is built from 17 residues. DNA for the CDR3: TGTGCCAGCAGTGAATCCTTCGGGGTAGGAGCGGGCAATGAGCAGTTCTTC. It encodes CASSESFGVGAGNEQFF.

The chain joins TRBV7-2 to TRBJ1-2; D unclear. Germline CDR1 reads SGHTA; CDR2 reads FQGNSA. The ends were cut back, 8 bases at V and 3 bases at J, with 16 bases in the middle. This CDR3 region has 14 residues. The CDR3 spells CASAQGVGDYGYTF. The DNA of the CDR3 is TGTGCCAGCGCTCAAGGCGTCGGGGACTATGGCTACACCTTC.

This sequence joins TRBV5-1 and TRBJ2-7; 8 bases map to TRBD2. Germline loops: CDR1 SGHRS, CDR2 YFSETQ. The CDR3 spans 14 residues. V shed 0 bases, J shed 3 bases, and the junction held 2 bases outside the gene matches. The CDR3 protein is CASSLVAGGYEQYF. The CDR3 DNA is TGCGCCAGCAGCTTGGTGGCGGGGGGCTACGAGCAGTACTTC.

This chain joins TRBV5-4 and TRBJ2-7, with 9 bases lining up with TRBD2. With V trimmed by 3 bases and J by 2 bases, 12 bases remained unmatched. The germline V gene encodes CDR1 SGHNT and CDR2 YYREEE (reference sequence). This CDR3 contains 17 residues. CDR3 loop: CASSSGPAGGIPYEQYF. The DNA of the CDR3 is TGTGCCAGCAGCTCTGGGCCCGCGGGAGGGATTCCCTACGAGCAGTACTTC.

Notes on this clone: One end of the junction is discordant with germline, which a read error may explain. The chain uses TRBV23-1 and TRBJ2-7; D possibly corresponds to TRBD1 (9 bases). TRBV23-1 is designated an ORF whose function remains uncertain. The CDR3 consists of 13 residues. CDR3: CASSQSVAGQGGF. The CDR3 region has the DNA TGCGCCAGCAGTCAATCAGTAGCGGGACAGGGCGGCTTC.

This chain links TRBV5-1 with TRBJ2-6; 7 nucleotides match TRBD1. This CDR3 is built from 17 residues. Trimming at V came to 3 bases and at J to 0 bases, leaving 6 bases not matched to a gene. Germline V gives CDR1 SGHRS, CDR2 YFSETQ. The CDR3 DNA reads as TGCGCCAGCAGCTGGACAGGTTTTAGCTCTGGGGCCAACGTCCTGACTTTC. Its protein is CASSWTGFSSGANVLTF. The entire variable domain, with the rest obtained from reference TRBV5-1 and TRBJ2-6, is as follows: KAGVTQTPRYLIKTRGQQVTLSCSPISGHRSVSWYQQTPGQGLQFLFEYFSETQRNKGNFPGRFSGRQFSNSRSEMNVSTLELGDSALYLCASSWTGFSSGANVLTFGAGSRLTVL.